This entry lists 28 T cell receptor beta chains sequenced from one sample in a study of blood T cell repertoires in COVID-19. The assay was immunoSEQ multiplex PCR, and TCRdb's table has in-frame clones only and misses some. The table shows around 200,000 clones, with 80% to 85% occurring only once. Sequenced: peripheral blood. These receptors were obtained from a man aged 50-59 years with active or convalescent COVID-19.

Worth noting for this clone: One end of the junction does not line up with germline, which may come from a read error. This sequence joins TRBV5-4 and TRBJ1-1, with a weak D call TRBD1 (6 bases). CDR1 is SGHNT and CDR2 is YYREEE in the germline V gene (reference sequence). CDR3 size: 14 residues. Here the CDR3 DNA reads TGTGCCAGCAGCTTGGGACAGGTGAACGCTGAAGCTTTCTTT. The encoded protein is CASSLGQVNAEAFF.

The V and J genes are TRBV30 and TRBJ1-1; TRBD1 aligns across 8 bases. The V gene end was trimmed by 5 bases and the J gene end by 10 bases; junction bases not matched to a gene: 18. Germline values: CDR1 GTSNPN, CDR2 SVGIG (reference sequence). This CDR3 is built from 15 residues. Written as DNA, the CDR3 is TGTGCCTGGGACAGGGGTAGGGTCCGCAACAACCTAGCTTTCTTT. Its translation: CAWDRGRVRNNLAFF.

This chain links TRBV7-8 with TRBJ2-3; 9 positions agree with TRBD1. The CDR3 has 15 residues. Per germline, CDR1 SGHVS and CDR2 FQNEAQ. Losses at the gene ends were 6 bases for V and 1 base for J; bases not matched to a gene: 5. The CDR3 here is CASRRTGVGTDTQYF. CDR3 nucleotide sequence: TGTGCCAGCAGACGGACAGGGGTTGGCACAGATACGCAGTATTTT.

Concerning this clone itself: At one end, the junction sequence differs from germline, possibly due to a read error. The rearrangement uses TRBV28 and TRBJ1-1; D perhaps matches TRBD1 (6 bases). The CDR3 is 14 amino acids. From germline, CDR1 is MDHEN and CDR2 SYDVKM. DNA for the CDR3: TGTGCCAGCAGTTTATATGGGGGGGCCACTGAAACTTTCTTT. It encodes CASSLYGGATETFF.

This sequence joins TRBV4-1 and TRBJ2-3, with TRBD2 identical over 11 bases. Trimming removed 1 base from V and 5 bases from J; junction bases left unmatched: 5. The length of the CDR3 is 16 residues. Germline V gene lookup returns CDR1 MGHRA and CDR2 YSYEKL. CDR3 bases: TGCGCCAGCAGCCAAGCTGCTAGCGGGGGGATAGATACGCAGTATTTT. It codes for CASSQAASGGIDTQYF.

J is TRBJ1-6 and V is TRBV3-1 (or the pseudogene TRBV3-2), with 8 bases lining up with TRBD1. This CDR3 has 16 residues. V trimming: 4 bases; J trimming: 6 bases; junction bases outside the gene matches: 8. CDR1 and CDR2 (germline): LGHDT, YNNKEL (reference sequence). For the CDR3, the DNA is TGTGCCAGCAGCCTGGGACAGGCTGGGAGTAATTCACCCCTCCACTTT. Its translation: CASSLGQAGSNSPLHF.

V and J are TRBV28 and TRBJ2-7; no reliable D call. The CDR3 contains 15 residues. The germline V and J ends were trimmed by 3 bases and 0 bases, with 12 bases remaining between them. Germline-derived CDR1 and CDR2 are MDHEN and SYDVKM. DNA of the CDR3: TGTGCCAGCAGTTTTTGGGCAGTTAGCTCCTACGAGCAGTACTTC. Its translation is CASSFWAVSSYEQYF. Filled out from reference TRBV28 and TRBJ2-7, the complete variable domain reads DVKVTQSSRYLVKRTGEKVFLECVQDMDHENMFWYRQDPGLGLRLIYFSYDVKMKEKGDIPEGYSVSREKKERFSLILESASTNQTSMYLCASSFWAVSSYEQYFGPGTRLTVT.

The V call is TRBV21-1, the J call TRBJ2-7; the table's D call of TRBD1 was not tested on the DNA. TRBV21-1 is a recognized pseudogene. The length of the CDR3 is 12 residues. CDR3 DNA: TGTGCCAGCAGCATACAGGGGAACGAGCAGTACTTC. It encodes CASSIQGNEQYF.

The chain recombines TRBV28 with TRBJ1-4, with D uncertain. V was cut by 7 bases and J by 4 bases, with 16 bases left in between. This CDR3 is built from 15 residues. CDR1 is MDHEN, CDR2 SYDVKM, per germline. The CDR3 nucleotides read TGTGCCAGCACCGAGGGAACAAGGTTTAATGAAAAACTGTTTTTT. Translated, it gives CASTEGTRFNEKLFF.

V is TRBV5-1 and J is TRBJ1-4; D gene ambiguous. Trimming shortened V by 0 bases and J by 2 bases, and 11 bases separated the two germline ends. This CDR3 comprises 16 residues. The germline CDR1 and CDR2 sequences are SGHRS and YFSETQ. The CDR3 DNA is TGCGCCAGCAGCTTGGTTTCCGGTGCGACTAATGAAAAACTGTTTTTT. Amino acids: CASSLVSGATNEKLFF. Together with reference TRBV5-1 and TRBJ1-4, the CDR3 gives the full variable domain: KAGVTQTPRYLIKTRGQQVTLSCSPISGHRSVSWYQQTPGQGLQFLFEYFSETQRNKGNFPGRFSGRQFSNSRSEMNVSTLELGDSALYLCASSLVSGATNEKLFFGSGTQLSVL.

Remarks on this clone: This likely reflects a read error, since a far larger clone is one base away. This chain's CDR3 is CASSLQGATYEQYF. The CDR3, as DNA: TGTGCCAGCAGTTTACAGGGGGCGACCTACGAGCAGTACTTC. The chain joins TRBV28 to TRBJ2-7; 8 bases agree with TRBD1. This CDR3 is 14 amino acids long. V dropped 2 bases and J dropped 2; count of bases not matched to a gene: 2. The V gene's germline CDR1 is MDHEN and CDR2 SYDVKM.

This chain joins TRBV30 and TRBJ1-2; D perhaps matches TRBD1 (5 bases). There are 12 residues in the CDR3. V was cut by 5 bases and J by 4 bases, with 11 bases left in between. Germline CDR1 reads GTSNPN; CDR2 reads SVGIG (reference sequence). The CDR3 loop reads CAWLQGGYGYTF. The CDR3 DNA reads TGTGCCTGGTTGCAGGGTGGCTATGGCTACACCTTC.

The J gene is TRBJ1-3, the V gene TRBV4-1, with TRBD1 matching over 10 bases. Germline CDR1 MGHRA, CDR2 YSYEKL. J lost 4 bases, V lost 1 base, and 4 bases had no gene match. The CDR3 extends over 16 amino acids. The DNA for the CDR3 is TGCGCCAGCAGCCAAGGACAGGGGGCGCTGGGAAACACCATATATTTT. Translating gives CASSQGQGALGNTIYF.

This clone was seen many times. The rearrangement joins TRBV9 to TRBJ1-1; D gene unclear. This CDR3 is built from 13 residues. V lost 4 bases to trimming and J lost 6 bases, with 13 bases between them. The germline V gene encodes CDR1 SGDLS and CDR2 YYNGEE. The CDR3 nucleotides are TGTGCCAGCAGCCCCCGGGGTAGGGCTGAAGCTTTCTTT. This gives the protein CASSPRGRAEAFF.

This rearrangement joins TRBV25-1 to TRBJ2-2; 8 nucleotides agree with TRBD2. Germline V gene lookup returns CDR1 MGHDK and CDR2 SYGVNS. V lost 3 bases to trimming and J lost 5 bases; unmatched junction nucleotides: 5. The CDR3 is 15 amino acids. CDR3: CASSEEAGGTGELFF. CDR3 DNA: TGTGCCAGCAGTGAGGAGGCGGGGGGAACCGGGGAGCTGTTTTTT. Drawing the rest from reference TRBV25-1 and TRBJ2-2, the complete variable domain is EADIYQTPRYLVIGTGKKITLECSQTMGHDKMYWYQQDPGMELHLIHYSYGVNSTEKGDLSSESTVSRIRTEHFPLTLESARPSHTSQYLCASSEEAGGTGELFFGEGSRLTVL.

J is TRBJ2-7 and V is TRBV27, with D tentatively TRBD2 (6 bases). The CDR3 covers 14 residues. Trimming removed 2 bases from V and 2 bases from J, with 10 bases in between. CDR1 is MNHEY, CDR2 SMNVEV, per germline (reference sequence). CDR3 coding DNA: TGTGCCAGCAGTTTAACGGGGGTGGCCTACGAGCAGTACTTC. Its translation is CASSLTGVAYEQYF.

The rearrangement joins TRBV27 to TRBJ1-2, with D uncertain. The CDR3 runs 16 residues. Germline values: CDR1 MNHEY, CDR2 SMNVEV (reference sequence). V was clipped by 2 bases and J by 3 bases, with 16 bases between them. In DNA, the CDR3 is TGTGCCAGCAGTTTACGTGCGGGCTGGCAGTACTATGGCTACACCTTC. Amino acids: CASSLRAGWQYYGYTF.

The V call is TRBV3-1 (or the pseudogene TRBV3-2), the J call TRBJ2-1; TRBD1 aligns across 10 bases. The length of the CDR3 is 17 residues. Germline assignment: CDR1 LGHDT and CDR2 YNNKEL (reference sequence). Trimming at V came to 6 bases and at J to 0 bases, leaving 8 bases not matched to a gene. CDR3 in amino acids: CASRGTGTGDSYNEQFF. CDR3 coding DNA: TGTGCCAGCAGGGGGACCGGGACAGGGGACTCCTACAATGAGCAGTTCTTC.

The gene calls are TRBV5-3 and TRBJ2-6; the match to TRBD1 covers 10 bases. TRBV5-3 is treated as an ORF (open reading frame) with a function not yet certain. J lost 3 bases, V lost 1 base, and 7 bases had no gene match. The CDR3 spans 18 residues. Written as DNA, the CDR3 is TGTGCCAGAAGCTTGATCCGGGACAGGGGTGATGGGGCCAACGTCCTGACTTTC. The encoded protein is CARSLIRDRGDGANVLTF.

This clone has a count of ten or more. This rearrangement joins TRBV5-3 to TRBJ1-5; maybe TRBD1 (5 bases). TRBV5-3 is marked as an open reading frame, function uncertain. V lost 5 bases to trimming and J lost 11 bases, with 17 bases between them. This CDR3 is built from 13 residues. The DNA of the CDR3 is TGTGCCAGAAGGGCGAGATGGGGCCTGGCCCAGCATTTT. Encoded protein: CARRARWGLAQHF.

Ten or more counts support this clone. The V call is TRBV12-3 or TRBV12-4, the J call TRBJ1-6; D not certain. V lost 6 bases, J lost 7 bases, and 7 bases lay in between. The length of the CDR3 is 12 residues. This CDR3 reads CASSSRNSPLHF. In DNA form, the CDR3 reads TGTGCCAGCAGCTCGAGAAATTCACCCCTCCACTTT.

This sequence joins TRBV10-3 and TRBJ1-3, with 7 bases that match TRBD1. With V trimmed by 5 bases and J by 2 bases, 6 bases remained unmatched. CDR1 is ENHRY, CDR2 SYGVKD, per germline. The CDR3 is made up of 15 amino acids. The CDR3 DNA reads as TGTGCCATCAGTCGTGACAGGGTAGCTGGAAACACCATATATTTT. It encodes CAISRDRVAGNTIYF.

This chain uses TRBV28 with TRBJ1-5; the match to TRBD1 covers 10 bases. Germline V CDR1 and CDR2: MDHEN, SYDVKM. The J segment lost 1 base and the V segment lost 5 bases, leaving 2 bases of the junction unmatched. The CDR3 has 15 residues. DNA of the CDR3: TGTGCCAGCAGTCGGGACAGGGGAAGCAATCAGCCCCAGCATTTT. Translated: CASSRDRGSNQPQHF.

The chain is built from TRBV5-5 and TRBJ2-7; D uncertain. This CDR3 has 13 amino acids. Trimming removed 2 bases at V and 6 bases at J, with 12 bases between. The germline CDR1 and CDR2 sequences are SGHKS and YYEKEE (reference sequence). The CDR3 here is CASSFGNAAEQYF. DNA for the CDR3: TGTGCCAGCAGCTTTGGCAATGCGGCCGAGCAGTACTTC.

The chain combines TRBV5-4 with TRBJ2-7, with 9 bases lining up with TRBD1. The V gene end was trimmed by 4 bases and the J gene end by 3 bases; junction bases not matched to a gene: 8. The germline CDR1 and CDR2 sequences are SGHNT and YYREEE (reference sequence). The CDR3 extends over 15 amino acids. The CDR3 DNA follows: TGTGCCAGCAGCAATTCGGGACAGGGTTTCTACGAGCAGTACTTC. As protein: CASSNSGQGFYEQYF.

The chain joins TRBV4-1 to TRBJ2-3; 10 nucleotides align to TRBD2. V gave up 0 bases and J gave up 5 bases; unmatched junction bases: 8. The length of the CDR3 is 17 residues. Germline values: CDR1 MGHRA, CDR2 YSYEKL. The DNA for the CDR3 is TGCGCCAGCAGCCAAGATTCGAGCGGGGGGGCCTTAGATACGCAGTATTTT. Its protein product is CASSQDSSGGALDTQYF.

CDR3 nucleotide sequence: TGTGCCAGCAGTCTCCCACCGGGGGATACGCAGTATTTT. Protein sequence: CASSLPPGDTQYF. This sequence joins TRBV12-3 or TRBV12-4 and TRBJ2-3; TRBD2 might be the D (5 bases). V was clipped by 5 bases and J by 6 bases, with 12 bases between them. The CDR3 spans 13 residues.

The rearrangement joins TRBV18 to TRBJ2-4; 9 bases match TRBD1. Germline V gene lookup returns CDR1 KGHSH and CDR2 LQKENI. The length of the CDR3 is 17 residues. V shed 3 bases and J 0 bases; nucleotides not matched to a gene: 6. CDR3 sequence (DNA): TGTGCCAGCTCACCGGGACAGGGTTGGGGAGCCAAAAACATTCAGTACTTC. Translated: CASSPGQGWGAKNIQYF.